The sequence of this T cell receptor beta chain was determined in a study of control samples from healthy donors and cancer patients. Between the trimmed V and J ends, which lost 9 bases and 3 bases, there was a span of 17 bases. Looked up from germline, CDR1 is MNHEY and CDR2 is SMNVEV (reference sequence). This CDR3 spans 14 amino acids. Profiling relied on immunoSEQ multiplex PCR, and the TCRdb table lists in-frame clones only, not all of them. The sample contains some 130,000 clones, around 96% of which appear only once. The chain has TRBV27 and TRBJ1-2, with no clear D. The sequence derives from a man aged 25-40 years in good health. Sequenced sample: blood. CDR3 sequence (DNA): TGTGCCAGTCGGTTCTTGGGCGGCGACTATGGCTACACCTTC. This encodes CASRFLGGDYGYTF.